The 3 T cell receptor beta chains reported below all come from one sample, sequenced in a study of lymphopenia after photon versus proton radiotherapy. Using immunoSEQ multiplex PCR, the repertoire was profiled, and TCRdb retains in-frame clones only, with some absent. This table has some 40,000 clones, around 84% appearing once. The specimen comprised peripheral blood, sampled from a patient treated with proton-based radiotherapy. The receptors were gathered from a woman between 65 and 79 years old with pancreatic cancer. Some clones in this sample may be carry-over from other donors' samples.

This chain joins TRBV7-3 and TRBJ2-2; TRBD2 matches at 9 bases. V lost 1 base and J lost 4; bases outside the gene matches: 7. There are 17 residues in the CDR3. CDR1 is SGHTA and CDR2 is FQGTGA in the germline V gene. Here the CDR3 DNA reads TGTGCCAGCAGCTTAATGGGCGGGAGGGGTGTCACCGGGGAGCTGTTTTTT. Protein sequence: CASSLMGGRGVTGELFF.

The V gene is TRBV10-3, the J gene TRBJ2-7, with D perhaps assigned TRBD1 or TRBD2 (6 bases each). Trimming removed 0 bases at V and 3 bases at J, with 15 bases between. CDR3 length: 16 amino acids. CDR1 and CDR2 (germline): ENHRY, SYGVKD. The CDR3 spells CAISESGRGGLYEQYF. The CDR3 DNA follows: TGTGCCATCAGTGAGTCGGGCAGGGGAGGTCTCTACGAGCAGTACTTC.

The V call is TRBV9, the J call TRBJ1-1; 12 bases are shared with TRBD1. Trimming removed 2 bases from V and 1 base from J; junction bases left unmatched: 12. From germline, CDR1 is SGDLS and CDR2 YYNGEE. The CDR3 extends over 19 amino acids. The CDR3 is CASSVSGTGGNLRNTEAFF. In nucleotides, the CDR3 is TGTGCCAGCAGCGTGTCCGGGACAGGGGGCAATTTAAGGAACACTGAAGCTTTCTTT.